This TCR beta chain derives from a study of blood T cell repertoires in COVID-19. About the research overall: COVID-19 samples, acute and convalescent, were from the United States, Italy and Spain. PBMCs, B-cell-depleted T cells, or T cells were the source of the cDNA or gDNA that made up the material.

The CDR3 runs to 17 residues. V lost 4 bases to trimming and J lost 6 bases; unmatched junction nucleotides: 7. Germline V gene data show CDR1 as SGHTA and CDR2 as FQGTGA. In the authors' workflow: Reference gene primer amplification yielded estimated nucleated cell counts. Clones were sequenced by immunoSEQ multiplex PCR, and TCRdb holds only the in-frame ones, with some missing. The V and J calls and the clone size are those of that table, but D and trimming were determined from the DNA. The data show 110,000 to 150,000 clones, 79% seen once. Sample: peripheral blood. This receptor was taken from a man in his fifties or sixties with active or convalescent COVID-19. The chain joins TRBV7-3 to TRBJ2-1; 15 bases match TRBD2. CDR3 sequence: CASSSGLAGGPGNEQFF. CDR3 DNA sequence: TGTGCCAGCAGCTCCGGACTAGCGGGAGGGCCGGGCAATGAGCAGTTCTTC.